The rows below give T cell receptor beta chains drawn from one sample of a study of blood T cell repertoires in COVID-19. TCRdb keeps only in-frame clones here, not all; method: immunoSEQ multiplex PCR. The table includes about 220,000 clones, approximately 85% detected once. The specimen sequenced was peripheral blood. Receptors originate from a woman aged 70-85 years with COVID-19, enrolled during active disease. CDR3s include the opening cysteine and the closing phenylalanine or tryptophan. A D gene is named only where the DNA matches it firmly. Size values are once, few and many counts, or a class for expanded clones, and some rows have none.

- - TRBJ2-3 TRBV10-1 CASSASSDTQYF TGCGCCAGCAGTGCTTCTTCTGATACGCAGTATTTT
- - TRBJ1-3 TRBV24-1 CATSDGTFRNTIYF TGTGCCACCAGTGATGGGACATTTCGAAACACCATATATTTT
once - TRBJ2-1 TRBV7-8 CASSSEPAAASNEQFF TGTGCCAGCAGCTCCGAACCCGCCGCCGCTAGCAATGAGCAGTTCTTC
- TRBD1 TRBJ1-2 TRBV5-4 CASSLKGAKGYTF TGTGCCAGCAGCTTGAAGGGGGCGAAGGGCTACACCTTC
once - TRBJ1-1 TRBV27 CASSLSGRAEAFF TGTGCCAGCAGTTTATCCGGGCGGGCTGAAGCTTTCTTT
once - TRBJ1-5 TRBV27 CASSPHGNQPQHF TGTGCCAGCAGCCCACACGGCAATCAGCCCCAGCATTTT
once TRBD1 TRBJ1-5 TRBV6-2/TRBV6-3 CASSPRAGTENYSNQPQHF TGTGCCAGCAGCCCTCGGGCCGGGACAGAAAATTATAGCAATCAGCCCCAGCATTTT
- - TRBJ2-7 TRBV7-2 CASSSTSIEQYF TGTGCCAGCAGCTCTACTTCCATCGAGCAGTACTTC
once - TRBJ2-1 TRBV4-1 CASSQEGSSYNEQFF TGCGCCAGCAGCCAAGAAGGGAGCTCCTACAATGAGCAGTTCTTC
- TRBD1 TRBJ2-1 TRBV19 CASSVDRGTNNEQFF TGTGCCAGTAGTGTGGACAGGGGGACCAACAATGAGCAGTTCTTC
- - TRBJ2-2 TRBV3-1/TRBV3-2 CASSVRGGLTGELFF TGTGCCAGCAGCGTCCGTGGCGGCCTCACCGGGGAGCTGTTTTTT
- TRBD2 TRBJ2-7 TRBV27 CASSSTPGLRLYEQYF TGTGCCAGCAGTTCCACACCGGGACTACGCCTCTACGAGCAGTACTTC
- TRBD1 TRBJ1-4 TRBV3-1/TRBV3-2 CASSLLSGGQEKLFF TGTGCCAGCAGCCTCCTGTCAGGGGGACAGGAAAAACTGTTTTTT
- TRBD1 TRBJ1-2 TRBV6-2/TRBV6-3 CASSDRTGPMGYTF TGTGCCAGCAGCGATCGGACAGGACCTATGGGCTACACCTTC
- TRBD1 TRBJ2-2 TRBV2 CASSVGTGANTGELFF TGTGCCAGCAGTGTGGGGACAGGAGCGAACACCGGGGAGCTGTTTTTT
- - TRBJ1-5 TRBV4-3 CASSQEHSNQPQHF TGCGCCAGCAGCCAAGAACACAGCAATCAGCCCCAGCATTTT
- - TRBJ2-1 TRBV27 CASTSAASPRNEQFF TGTGCCAGCACCTCCGCAGCTAGCCCGAGGAATGAGCAGTTCTTC
- - TRBJ1-3 TRBV19 CASSIQASSGNTIYF TGTGCCAGTAGTATCCAAGCTAGCTCTGGAAACACCATATATTTT
- TRBD2 TRBJ2-4 TRBV30 CAWTSGNIQYF TGTGCCTGGACTAGCGGAAACATTCAGTACTTC
- TRBD2 TRBJ2-5 TRBV6-1 CASSEAYGTRVGETQYF TGTGCCAGCAGTGAAGCGTACGGGACTAGGGTGGGAGAGACCCAGTACTTC
- TRBD2 TRBJ2-1 TRBV18 CASSPGLAGFNEQFF TGTGCCAGCTCACCGGGACTAGCGGGATTCAATGAGCAGTTCTTC
- TRBD1 TRBJ1-2 TRBV5-1 CASSPTTGSYGYTF TGCGCCAGCAGCCCTACGACAGGGAGCTATGGCTACACCTTC
- - TRBJ1-2 TRBV28 CASSRGKYGYTF TGTGCCAGCAGTCGCGGCAAGTATGGCTACACCTTC
- TRBD2 TRBJ2-2 TRBV7-9 CASSPAGRDTGELFF TGTGCCAGCAGCCCCGCGGGGAGGGACACCGGGGAGCTGTTTTTT
- TRBD1 TRBJ2-1 TRBV11-3 CASSRGTGAGGFYNEQFF TGTGCCAGCAGCCGTGGGACAGGGGCCGGGGGGTTCTACAATGAGCAGTTCTTC
- TRBD1 TRBJ2-7 TRBV28 CASSPPGTGILVEQYF TGTGCCAGCAGTCCCCCCGGGACAGGGATTCTGGTGGAGCAGTACTTC
- TRBD2 TRBJ2-5 TRBV7-2 CASSLQGTSGRETQYF TGTGCCAGCAGCTTACAGGGGACTAGCGGGAGGGAGACCCAGTACTTC
- - TRBJ2-1 TRBV5-4 CASSSKGAAYNEQFF TGTGCCAGCAGCTCGAAAGGGGCGGCCTACAATGAGCAGTTCTTC
- TRBD1 TRBJ1-5 TRBV19 CASSTLGTGRNQPQHF TGTGCCAGTAGTACCCTCGGGACAGGACGCAATCAGCCCCAGCATTTT
- TRBD1 TRBJ1-4 TRBV4-3 CASSQDGTGYEKLFF TGCGCCAGCAGCCAAGATGGGACAGGATATGAAAAACTGTTTTTT
- TRBD1 TRBJ2-3 TRBV5-1 CASSFQGAGSDTQYF TGCGCCAGCAGCTTTCAGGGGGCTGGGTCAGATACGCAGTATTTT
- TRBD2 TRBJ2-5 TRBV11-3 CASSRRIEGREETQYF TGTGCCAGCAGCCGACGTATCGAGGGGAGGGAAGAGACCCAGTACTTC
- - TRBJ2-6 TRBV28 CASSSAGGSGANVLTF TGTGCCAGCAGTTCCGCAGGAGGGTCTGGGGCCAACGTCCTGACTTTC
few TRBD2 TRBJ2-3 TRBV7-2 CASSLALRTSGADTQYF TGTGCCAGCAGCTTAGCGCTAAGGACTAGCGGGGCAGATACGCAGTATTTT
few TRBD2 TRBJ2-7 TRBV7-2 CASFVSGSKGQQYF TGTGCCAGTTTTGTTAGCGGGAGCAAGGGTCAGCAGTACTTC
- - TRBJ1-2 TRBV15 CATSRRRGTDSRTNYGYTF TGTGCCACCAGCAGGCGGAGGGGCACGGACTCTAGGACTAACTATGGCTACACCTTC
once TRBD1 TRBJ1-4 TRBV5-1 CASSVGQENEKLFF TGCGCCAGCAGCGTAGGACAGGAAAATGAAAAACTGTTTTTT
few - TRBJ2-5 TRBV9 CASSTGRQETQYF TGTGCCAGCAGCACAGGGCGCCAAGAGACCCAGTACTTC
once - TRBJ1-1 TRBV7-9 CASSLVQGGYNTEAFF TGTGCCAGCAGCTTGGTTCAAGGGGGATATAACACTGAAGCTTTCTTT
- - TRBJ1-6 TRBV27 CASKFLNSPLHF TGTGCCAGCAAGTTCCTAAATTCACCCCTCCACTTT
- - TRBJ2-1 TRBV7-9 CASSEAHRYNEQFF TGTGCCAGCAGCGAAGCTCACAGATACAATGAGCAGTTCTTC